This TCR beta chain stems from a study of blood T cell repertoires in COVID-19. The overall study: Researchers got acute and convalescent COVID-19 samples from the United States, Italy and Spain.

In the original processing: From reference gene primer amplification, estimates of nucleated cell counts were derived. Measured with immunoSEQ multiplex PCR; TCRdb has only the in-frame clones, and not every one. Clone size and V and J calls were adopted from that table, with D and trimming inferred from the DNA. Seen here are roughly 38,000 clones, 88% observed once, and the top ten hold approximately 10%. The CDR3 covers 14 residues. Looked up from germline, CDR1 is SGHRS and CDR2 is YFSETQ. Trimming took 0 bases from V and 3 from J, leaving 7 bases between them. This clone is labeled medium-sized (0.01 to 0.1%). Other DNA sequences of this sample code for an identical CDR3.

The chain carries TRBV5-1 and TRBJ1-3; D gene unclear. This TCR came from a woman aged 70-85 years with acute or convalescent COVID-19. The sample comprised peripheral blood. CDR3 region: CASSLGGDGNTIYF. The CDR3 nucleotides read TGCGCCAGCAGCTTGGGCGGGGATGGAAACACCATATATTTT. Complete variable domain (other parts from reference TRBV5-1 and TRBJ1-3): KAGVTQTPRYLIKTRGQQVTLSCSPISGHRSVSWYQQTPGQGLQFLFEYFSETQRNKGNFPGRFSGRQFSNSRSEMNVSTLELGDSALYLCASSLGGDGNTIYFGEGSWLTVV.